This TCR beta chain was profiled in a study of T cell clonality in common variable immunodeficiency. Study-level points and caveats: Reportedly, TCR beta sequences from common variable immunodeficiency showed fewer deletions and N-nucleotide insertions. T cell subpopulation sequencing would be needed to explain CVID clonality.

Profiling relied on immunoSEQ multiplex PCR, and the TCRdb table lists in-frame clones only, not all of them. The specimen gives 35,000 or so clones without singletons; the ten biggest hold 0.75% to 1%. The table lists this clone with many counts. Its antigen is undetermined. The read gets to within 3 residues of the CDR3 end, and the germline J gene fills in the rest. V was clipped by 5 bases and J by 5 bases, with 9 bases between them. Germline-derived CDR1 and CDR2 are SEHNR and FQNEAQ (reference sequence). CDR3 length: 12 residues. This chain uses TRBV7-9 with TRBJ1-1, with D unclear. Source material: peripheral blood mononuclear cells. The clonotype originates from a person aged 18 to 70 in good health. This CDR3 is CASSLGRTEAFF. Incomplete CDR3 DNA: TGTGCCAGCAGCCTAGGAAGGACTGAA.